This is a list of T cell receptor beta chains from one sample in a study of Ad26.COV2.S vaccination and SARS-CoV-2 variants. The method was immunoSEQ multiplex PCR; TCRdb's version includes in-frame clones alone and lacks a portion of them. This sample has roughly 700,000 clones, with 89% found just once. Sequenced material: peripheral blood, taken in a trial of Ad26.COV2.S vaccine versus placebo. The receptor source for this set is a person between 18 and 65 years old who received the Ad26.COV2.S COVID-19 vaccine or a placebo. The CDR3 runs from the conserved cysteine through the conserved F or W. The order of the fields is CDR3 DNA, CDR3 protein, clone size, J gene, V gene, D gene. A D gene is named only where the DNA matches it firmly. Some rows have no size entry. The others give once, few or many, or a class for an expanded clone.

cdr3_nt: TGTGCCAGCAGTTACTCGGCCAGGAGGAACACTGAAGCTTTCTTT; cdr3_aa: CASSYSARRNTEAFF; clone_size: .; j_call: TRBJ1-1; v_call: TRBV6-5; d_call: .
cdr3_nt: TGTGCCAGCAGGACTAGCGGGGGTGAGACCCAGTACTTC; cdr3_aa: CASRTSGGETQYF; clone_size: .; j_call: TRBJ2-5; v_call: TRBV3-1/TRBV3-2; d_call: TRBD2
cdr3_nt: TGTGCCAGCAGTCCCCTATCTAGCGGGAGAATGGGGGAGCAGTACTTC; cdr3_aa: CASSPLSSGRMGEQYF; clone_size: .; j_call: TRBJ2-7; v_call: TRBV6-6; d_call: TRBD2
cdr3_nt: TGTGCCAGTAGTCCCGGGACGGCCAGCAATCAGCCCCAGCATTTT; cdr3_aa: CASSPGTASNQPQHF; clone_size: .; j_call: TRBJ1-5; v_call: TRBV19; d_call: .
cdr3_nt: TGTGCCAGTAGACCAGCAGCGTGGTCGAACACTGAAGCTTTCTTT; cdr3_aa: CASRPAAWSNTEAFF; clone_size: .; j_call: TRBJ1-1; v_call: TRBV19; d_call: .
cdr3_nt: TGTGCTAGTGGTTCTTTTAGCGGGGGTAACACCGGGGAGCTGTTTTTT; cdr3_aa: CASGSFSGGNTGELFF; clone_size: once; j_call: TRBJ2-2; v_call: TRBV12-5; d_call: TRBD2
cdr3_nt: TGTGCCAGTAGTATTCGACTAGCGGGGGAAGAGACCCAGTACTTC; cdr3_aa: CASSIRLAGEETQYF; clone_size: .; j_call: TRBJ2-5; v_call: TRBV19; d_call: TRBD2
cdr3_nt: TGTGCCAGCAGTTACGTCCGGGGACTCTCTGGAAACACCATATATTTT; cdr3_aa: CASSYVRGLSGNTIYF; clone_size: few; j_call: TRBJ1-3; v_call: TRBV6-5; d_call: .
cdr3_nt: TGCGCCAGCAGCTTGGGGGACAGGGACGAATACGAGCAGTACTTC; cdr3_aa: CASSLGDRDEYEQYF; clone_size: .; j_call: TRBJ2-7; v_call: TRBV5-1; d_call: TRBD1
cdr3_nt: TGTGCCAGCAGTTACTCGAGACAGGGAGGCAATCAGCCCCAGCATTTT; cdr3_aa: CASSYSRQGGNQPQHF; clone_size: .; j_call: TRBJ1-5; v_call: TRBV6-5; d_call: TRBD1
cdr3_nt: TGTGCCAGCAGTTACTCGAGACTCTACAGGGGGGCTGGCACTGAAGCTTTCTTT; cdr3_aa: CASSYSRLYRGAGTEAFF; clone_size: .; j_call: TRBJ1-1; v_call: TRBV6-2/TRBV6-3; d_call: TRBD1
cdr3_nt: TGTGCCAGCAGCTTACAGGGGGCTACCGGTACGCAGTATTTT; cdr3_aa: CASSLQGATGTQYF; clone_size: .; j_call: TRBJ2-3; v_call: TRBV7-8; d_call: TRBD1
cdr3_nt: TGTGCCAGCAGTTTGGGGGTCCCCTACGAGCAGTACTTC; cdr3_aa: CASSLGVPYEQYF; clone_size: .; j_call: TRBJ2-7; v_call: TRBV12-3/TRBV12-4; d_call: .
cdr3_nt: TGTGCCAGCAGTAGGGGGGTCTACGAGCAGTACTTC; cdr3_aa: CASSRGVYEQYF; clone_size: .; j_call: TRBJ2-7; v_call: TRBV6-2/TRBV6-3; d_call: .
cdr3_nt: TGTGCCAGCAGCTTGGGCGTCGTTTGGACTGAAGCTTTCTTT; cdr3_aa: CASSLGVVWTEAFF; clone_size: .; j_call: TRBJ1-1; v_call: TRBV5-6; d_call: .
cdr3_nt: TGTGCCAGCAGTAAACAGGGGAGCACTGAAGCTTTCTTT; cdr3_aa: CASSKQGSTEAFF; clone_size: once; j_call: TRBJ1-1; v_call: TRBV6-2/TRBV6-3; d_call: TRBD1
cdr3_nt: TGTGCCACCAGCATAGGACTAGCGGGAGAGTACAATGAGCAGTTCTTC; cdr3_aa: CATSIGLAGEYNEQFF; clone_size: .; j_call: TRBJ2-1; v_call: TRBV15; d_call: TRBD2
cdr3_nt: TGTGCCAGCAGCCAAAACCCGGGCGGGGACGAGCAGTACTTC; cdr3_aa: CASSQNPGGDEQYF; clone_size: .; j_call: TRBJ2-7; v_call: TRBV11-3; d_call: .
cdr3_nt: TGTGCCAGCAGCGTAGGCAAAGGACTTAGCTACAATGAGCAGTTCTTC; cdr3_aa: CASSVGKGLSYNEQFF; clone_size: .; j_call: TRBJ2-1; v_call: TRBV9; d_call: .
cdr3_nt: TGTGCCAGCAGCTTAGATGGGACAGGGGAAGAAAATGAGCAGTTCTTC; cdr3_aa: CASSLDGTGEENEQFF; clone_size: .; j_call: TRBJ2-1; v_call: TRBV13; d_call: TRBD1
cdr3_nt: TGTGCCAGCAGCTTAGCGGAGAATTCACCCCTCCACTTT; cdr3_aa: CASSLAENSPLHF; clone_size: once; j_call: TRBJ1-6; v_call: TRBV7-9; d_call: .
cdr3_nt: TGTGCCTCCCAGGGGGCCAGGAGCTCCTACGAGCAGTACTTC; cdr3_aa: CASQGARSSYEQYF; clone_size: .; j_call: TRBJ2-7; v_call: TRBV25-1; d_call: TRBD1
cdr3_nt: TGTGCCAGCAGTTCCCGAGGACAGGGAGAGACCCAGTACTTC; cdr3_aa: CASSSRGQGETQYF; clone_size: .; j_call: TRBJ2-5; v_call: TRBV27; d_call: TRBD1
cdr3_nt: TGTGCCAGTAGTATAGTGAGCGGCCAAGAGACCCAGTACTTC; cdr3_aa: CASSIVSGQETQYF; clone_size: .; j_call: TRBJ2-5; v_call: TRBV19; d_call: .
cdr3_nt: TGTGCCAGCAGTCAAACCACCAGGGGGCTACGAACCGGGGAGCTGTTTTTT; cdr3_aa: CASSQTTRGLRTGELFF; clone_size: .; j_call: TRBJ2-2; v_call: TRBV7-8; d_call: TRBD1
cdr3_nt: TGTGCCAGTAGACAGGGAGATGTGGCAGATACGCAGTATTTT; cdr3_aa: CASRQGDVADTQYF; clone_size: .; j_call: TRBJ2-3; v_call: TRBV19; d_call: .
cdr3_nt: TGTGCCACCAGTGGCCTAGCGGGGACCGGGGAGCTGTTTTTT; cdr3_aa: CATSGLAGTGELFF; clone_size: .; j_call: TRBJ2-2; v_call: TRBV24-1; d_call: TRBD2
cdr3_nt: TGTGCCTGGGGGGTGGGTAGTACTAGCCAACCATACAATGAGCAGTTCTTC; cdr3_aa: CAWGVGSTSQPYNEQFF; clone_size: once; j_call: TRBJ2-1; v_call: TRBV30; d_call: .
cdr3_nt: TGCGCCAGCAGCGATACAGGGTTTGGCTACACCTTC; cdr3_aa: CASSDTGFGYTF; clone_size: .; j_call: TRBJ1-2; v_call: TRBV5-1; d_call: .
cdr3_nt: TGTGCCAGCAGCTTCGGGCAGAATCAGCCCCAGCATTTT; cdr3_aa: CASSFGQNQPQHF; clone_size: few; j_call: TRBJ1-5; v_call: TRBV7-2; d_call: .
cdr3_nt: TGCGCCAGCAGCTTGGGAACAGGGCGGACTTCGGGGCAGTTCTTC; cdr3_aa: CASSLGTGRTSGQFF; clone_size: .; j_call: TRBJ2-1; v_call: TRBV5-1; d_call: .
cdr3_nt: TGTGCCAGTAGTCGGGACAGTCTCTATGGCTACACCTTC; cdr3_aa: CASSRDSLYGYTF; clone_size: .; j_call: TRBJ1-2; v_call: TRBV19; d_call: TRBD1
cdr3_nt: TGCGCCAGCAGCTTCTCGGGCCCCGGAAACACTGAAGCTTTCTTT; cdr3_aa: CASSFSGPGNTEAFF; clone_size: .; j_call: TRBJ1-1; v_call: TRBV5-1; d_call: .
cdr3_nt: TGTGCTAGTGCCGAAGGGGGGGCAGTGGACGAGCAGTACTTC; cdr3_aa: CASAEGGAVDEQYF; clone_size: .; j_call: TRBJ2-7; v_call: TRBV12-5; d_call: .
cdr3_nt: TGTGCCAGTAGTCCCACTAGCGGGCCGGGGAATGAGCAGTTCTTC; cdr3_aa: CASSPTSGPGNEQFF; clone_size: .; j_call: TRBJ2-1; v_call: TRBV19; d_call: TRBD2
cdr3_nt: TGTGCCAGCAGACTGCTCGGCGGGGTCACAGATACGCAGTATTTT; cdr3_aa: CASRLLGGVTDTQYF; clone_size: .; j_call: TRBJ2-3; v_call: TRBV7-9; d_call: .
cdr3_nt: TGCGCCAGCAGCTCTGCAGGGGGGCATTATGAGCAGTTCTTC; cdr3_aa: CASSSAGGHYEQFF; clone_size: .; j_call: TRBJ2-1; v_call: TRBV5-1; d_call: .
cdr3_nt: TGCAGTGCTTCTAGCGGGTACGAGCAGTACTTC; cdr3_aa: CSASSGYEQYF; clone_size: .; j_call: TRBJ2-7; v_call: TRBV20-1; d_call: TRBD2
cdr3_nt: TGTGCCAGCAGCGCCGACAGGAGAGACACCATATATTTT; cdr3_aa: CASSADRRDTIYF; clone_size: .; j_call: TRBJ1-3; v_call: TRBV6-5; d_call: .